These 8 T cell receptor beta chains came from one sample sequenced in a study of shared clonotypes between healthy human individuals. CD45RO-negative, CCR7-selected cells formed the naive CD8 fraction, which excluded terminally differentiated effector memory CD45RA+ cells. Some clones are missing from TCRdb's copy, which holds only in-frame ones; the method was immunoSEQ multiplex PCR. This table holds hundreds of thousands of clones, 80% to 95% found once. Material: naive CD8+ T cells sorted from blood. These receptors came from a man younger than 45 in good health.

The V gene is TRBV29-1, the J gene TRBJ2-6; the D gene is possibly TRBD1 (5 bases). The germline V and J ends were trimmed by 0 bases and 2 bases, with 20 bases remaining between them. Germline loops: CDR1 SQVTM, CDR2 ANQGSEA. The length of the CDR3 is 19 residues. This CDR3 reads CSVEDSGAGPTPGANVLTF. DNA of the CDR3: TGCAGCGTTGAAGATTCTGGGGCAGGGCCGACCCCTGGGGCCAACGTCCTGACTTTC. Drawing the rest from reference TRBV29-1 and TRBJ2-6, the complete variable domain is SAVISQKPSRDICQRGTSLTIQCQVDSQVTMMFWYRQQPGQSLTLIATANQGSEATYESGFVIDKFPISRPNLTFSTLTVSNMSPEDSSIYLCSVEDSGAGPTPGANVLTFGAGSRLTVL.

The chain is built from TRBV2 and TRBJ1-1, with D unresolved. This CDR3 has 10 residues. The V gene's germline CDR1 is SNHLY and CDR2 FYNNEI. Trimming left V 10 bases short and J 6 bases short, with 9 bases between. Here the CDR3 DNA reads TGTGCCACCTTAGACCCTGAAGCTTTCTTT. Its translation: CATLDPEAFF.

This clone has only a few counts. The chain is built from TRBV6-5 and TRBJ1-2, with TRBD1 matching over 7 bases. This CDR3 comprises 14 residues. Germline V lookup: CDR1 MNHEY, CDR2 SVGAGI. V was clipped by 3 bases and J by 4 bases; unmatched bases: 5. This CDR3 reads CASSYKAGGYGYTF. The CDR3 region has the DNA TGTGCCAGCAGTTATAAGGCAGGGGGCTATGGCTACACCTTC.

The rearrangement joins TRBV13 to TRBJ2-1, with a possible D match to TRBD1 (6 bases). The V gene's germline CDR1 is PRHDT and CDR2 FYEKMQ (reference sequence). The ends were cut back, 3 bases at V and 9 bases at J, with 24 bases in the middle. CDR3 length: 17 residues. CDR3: CASSLEPGHPKGSEQFF. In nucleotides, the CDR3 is TGTGCCAGCAGCTTGGAACCGGGACACCCCAAGGGGAGTGAGCAGTTCTTC.

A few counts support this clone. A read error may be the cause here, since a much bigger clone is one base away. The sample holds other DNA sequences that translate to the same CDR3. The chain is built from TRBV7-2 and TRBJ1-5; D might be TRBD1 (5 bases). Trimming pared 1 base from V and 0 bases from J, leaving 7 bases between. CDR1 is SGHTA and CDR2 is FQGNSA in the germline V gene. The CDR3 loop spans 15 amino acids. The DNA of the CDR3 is TGTGCCAGCAGCTTAGAGGGGTATAGCAATCAGCCCCAGCATTTT. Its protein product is CASSLEGYSNQPQHF. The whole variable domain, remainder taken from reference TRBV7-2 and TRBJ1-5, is GAGVSQSPSNKVTEKGKDVELRCDPISGHTALYWYRQSLGQGLEFLIYFQGNSAPDKSGLPSDRFSAERTGGSVSTLTIQRTQQEDSAVYLCASSLEGYSNQPQHFGDGTRLSIL.

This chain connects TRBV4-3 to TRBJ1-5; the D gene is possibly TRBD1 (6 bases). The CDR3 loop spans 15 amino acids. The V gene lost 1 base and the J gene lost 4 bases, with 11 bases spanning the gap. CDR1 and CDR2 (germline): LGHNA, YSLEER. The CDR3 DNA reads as TGCGCCAGCAGCCAAGTTGGGGGGCGAAATCAGCCCCAGCATTTT. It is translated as CASSQVGGRNQPQHF.

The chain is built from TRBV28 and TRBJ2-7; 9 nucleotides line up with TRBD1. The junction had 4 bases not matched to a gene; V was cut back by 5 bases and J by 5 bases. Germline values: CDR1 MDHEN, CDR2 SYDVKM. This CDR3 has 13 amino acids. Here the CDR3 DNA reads TGTGCCAGCAGTCAGGACAGGGGCGACGAGCAGTACTTC. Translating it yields CASSQDRGDEQYF.

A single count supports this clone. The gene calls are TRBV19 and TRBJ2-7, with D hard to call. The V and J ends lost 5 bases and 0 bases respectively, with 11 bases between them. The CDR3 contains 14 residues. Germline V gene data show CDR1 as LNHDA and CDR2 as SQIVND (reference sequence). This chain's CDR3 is CASSFRHSSYEQYF. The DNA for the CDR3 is TGTGCCAGTAGTTTCAGACACAGCTCCTACGAGCAGTACTTC.